The source of this T cell receptor (beta chain) is a study of lymphopenia after photon versus proton radiotherapy. Libraries were prepared by immunoSEQ multiplex PCR; TCRdb keeps only in-frame clonotypes and omits some of them. Altogether fewer than 25,000 clones are present, 70% to 90% being singletons, with the ten largest covering approximately 2.6%. Study-level results: Survival link was tested only in deceased patients; proton benefit remains a possibility. Oligoclonal CD8+ Temra expansion after nadir drove photon patients' diversity drop. A bigger post-nadir fall in TCR diversity correlated inversely with survival time in deceased patients. Relative stability marked proton patients; photon patients lost diversity and naive cells.

The CDR3 has 13 residues. Germline CDR1 and CDR2: MRHNA and SNTAGT. V dropped 3 bases and J dropped 6 bases, with 8 bases sitting between them. Concerning this clone: Its antigen remains unidentified.

The receptor comes from a woman between 45 and 60 years old with pancreatic cancer. This sequence joins TRBV6-4 and TRBJ2-2; D is undetermined. The source material was peripheral blood, sampled from a patient treated with photon-based radiotherapy. The DNA of the CDR3 is TGTGCCAGCAGTGAACGGGCTGCCGGGGAGCTGTTTTTT. This translates into CASSERAAGELFF.